Below, 13 T cell receptor beta chains from the same sample are listed, as sequenced in a study of patients and donors after allogeneic stem cell transplantation. One entry per CDR3 protein results from TCRdb running MiXCR on the RT-PCR reads. The table has 900,000 to 1,000,000 distinct CDR3 sequences, roughly 18% seen once. Sequenced: blood, either unsorted or a sorted T cell fraction (not recorded which). The receptors were gathered from a human donor who was either an allogeneic HSCT recipient or a stem cell or donor lymphocyte infusion donor (not recorded which). It is not recorded whose cells these are; they may come from a transplant donor.

This clonotype was recorded at least ten times. V is TRBV15 and J is TRBJ1-3; unclear D gene. This CDR3 is 14 amino acids long. Per the germline V gene, CDR1 is LNHNV and CDR2 is YYDKDF (reference sequence). The V end was cut by 1 base, the J end by 0 bases, with 4 bases between. The CDR3 region is CATSRGFSGNTIYF. CDR3 sequence (DNA): TGTGCCACCAGCAGAGGATTCTCTGGAAACACCATATATTTT.

This clonotype was counted only a few times. The rearrangement uses TRBV6-1 and TRBJ2-1; perhaps TRBD1 as D (6 bases). The V end lost 5 bases, the J end lost 2 bases, and 10 bases lay between the germline ends. The CDR3 is 14 residues long. CDR1 and CDR2 from the germline V gene are MNHNS and SASEGT. CDR3: CASSPRDTYNEQFF. The CDR3 DNA reads as TGTGCCAGCAGTCCCCGGGACACCTACAATGAGCAGTTCTTC.

The chain has TRBV5-1 and TRBJ2-7; unclear D gene. The CDR3 runs to 13 residues. Germline V gene sequence: CDR1 SGHRS, CDR2 YFSETQ. Trimming took 3 bases from V and 2 from J, leaving 9 bases between them. The CDR3 region is CASSSVGPYEQYF. In DNA, the CDR3 is TGCGCCAGCAGCTCGGTAGGTCCCTACGAGCAGTACTTC.

The chain is built from TRBV12-3 or TRBV12-4 and TRBJ2-7, with 9 bases lining up with TRBD1. The CDR3 loop spans 16 amino acids. V was clipped by 6 bases and J by 0 bases; unmatched bases: 9. The CDR3 region has the DNA TGTGCCAGCAGCCAACTGACAGGGGGAGTCTCCTACGAGCAGTACTTC. Amino acids: CASSQLTGGVSYEQYF.

The gene calls are TRBV20-1 and TRBJ2-7, with TRBD2 matching over 11 bases. Germline V lookup: CDR1 DFQATT, CDR2 SNEGSKA (reference sequence). The V segment lost 4 bases and the J segment 3 bases; nucleotides outside the gene matches: 5. The CDR3 has 14 amino acids. The CDR3 region is CSAKLAGGHYEQYF. CDR3 in DNA: TGCAGTGCTAAATTAGCGGGAGGGCACTACGAGCAGTACTTC.

In this sample, this clonotype turned up a few times. The V and J genes are TRBV20-1 and TRBJ1-5; a weak D match, TRBD1 (5 bases). Germline CDR1 DFQATT, CDR2 SNEGSKA (reference sequence). The CDR3 extends over 13 amino acids. V dropped 0 bases and J dropped 7 bases, with 10 bases sitting between them. The CDR3 sequence is CSARDPEGQPQHF. CDR3 coding DNA: TGCAGTGCTAGAGATCCGGAGGGGCAGCCCCAGCATTTT.

This clonotype was seen repeatedly, ten times or more. This chain uses TRBV29-1 with TRBJ2-3; 7 positions match TRBD1. Losses at the gene ends were 6 bases for V and 3 bases for J; bases not matched to a gene: 3. The CDR3 covers 12 residues. Germline-derived CDR1 and CDR2 are SQVTM and ANQGSEA. CDR3 residues: CSVEQGTDTQYF. CDR3 nucleotide sequence: TGCAGCGTGGAACAGGGGACAGATACGCAGTATTTT.

This clonotype was recorded once. CDR3 DNA sequence: TGTGCCATCAGTGAGTCGCGGCAGGGTAACGACAATGAGCAGTTCTTC. Translating it yields CAISESRQGNDNEQFF. The chain combines TRBV10-3 with TRBJ2-1; a weak D match, TRBD1 (5 bases). Germline V gene lookup returns CDR1 ENHRY and CDR2 SYGVKD. V gave up 0 bases and J gave up 5 bases, with 14 bases separating them. The CDR3 loop spans 16 amino acids.

This clonotype has only a few counts. The chain recombines TRBV20-1 with TRBJ1-1; D may be TRBD1 (5 bases). Germline loops: CDR1 DFQATT, CDR2 SNEGSKA (reference sequence). V was clipped by 1 base and J by 2 bases, with 14 bases between them. CDR3 length equals 15 residues. The CDR3 nucleotides read TGCAGTGCTAGAGGATTTACAGGAGCCAACACTGAAGCTTTCTTT. Amino acids: CSARGFTGANTEAFF.

This clonotype has just a few counts. The V and J genes are TRBV12-3 or TRBV12-4 and TRBJ2-1; 8 bases are a match to TRBD2. This CDR3 is 12 amino acids long. The V and J ends lost 9 bases and 9 bases, in that order; junction bases with no gene match: 7. The chain's CDR3 is CASIAGWGEQFF. CDR3 bases: TGTGCCAGTATAGCGGGGTGGGGTGAGCAGTTCTTC.

V and J are TRBV4-1 and TRBJ2-2; 8 bases align to TRBD2. V gave up 3 bases and J gave up 4 bases; unmatched junction bases: 4. This CDR3 is built from 15 residues. In germline, CDR1 is MGHRA, CDR2 YSYEKL. CDR3 DNA: TGCGCCAGCAGCCACCTGACTAGCGTCACCGGGGAGCTGTTTTTT. Translated, it gives CASSHLTSVTGELFF.

This clonotype was counted between two and nine times. The chain has TRBV29-1 and TRBJ2-7, with D unresolved. The CDR3 sequence is 11 residues long. CDR1 and CDR2 (germline): SQVTM, ANQGSEA. The V and J ends lost 7 bases and 9 bases respectively, with 16 bases between them. The CDR3 here is CSARRRDGQYF. The CDR3 DNA reads as TGCAGCGCCCGGCGAAGGGATGGGCAGTACTTC.

The V gene is TRBV2, the J gene TRBJ1-5; the D is unclear. This CDR3 contains 13 residues. With 10 bases removed from V and 4 bases from J, the gap between germline ends came to 14 bases. The germline gives CDR1 SNHLY, CDR2 FYNNEI. This CDR3 reads CATRDVRNQPQHF. The CDR3 DNA reads as TGTGCCACCCGAGACGTCAGAAATCAGCCCCAGCATTTT.